The 10 T cell receptor beta chains in this list originate from one sample, sequenced in a study of T cell responses to AZD1222 COVID-19 vaccine. Method: immunoSEQ multiplex PCR; TCRdb's copy keeps in-frame clones and lacks some. The table has fewer than 200,000 clones, 88% seen once; the top ten hold more than 0.4%. Material: peripheral blood, obtained on day 0 of AZD1222 vaccination. Every receptor here comes from an adult in good health.

The chain links TRBV20-1 to TRBJ2-7; D is uncertain. The V end was cut by 2 bases, the J end by 1 base, with 3 bases between. The CDR3 sequence is 11 residues long. The germline CDR1 and CDR2 sequences are DFQATT and SNEGSKA (reference sequence). The CDR3 DNA reads TGCAGTGCTAGACAGTCCTACGAGCAGTACTTC. Translation: CSARQSYEQYF.

In nucleotides, the CDR3 is TGTGCCAGCAGACCCGGGGGATACGAGCAGTACTTC. Translated, it gives CASRPGGYEQYF. This chain links TRBV6-5 with TRBJ2-7, with D maybe TRBD2 (6 bases). CDR1 is MNHEY and CDR2 is SVGAGI in the germline V gene. V lost 6 bases to trimming and J lost 4 bases, with 10 bases between them. The length of the CDR3 is 12 residues.

The genes are TRBV19 and TRBJ1-1; D may be TRBD1 (5 bases). V lost 9 bases, J lost 11 bases, and 16 bases lay in between. The CDR3 sequence is 11 residues long. The germline V gene encodes CDR1 LNHDA and CDR2 SQIVND (reference sequence). In nucleotides, the CDR3 is TGTGCCAGCCGCGGGGGACTTGGGGCTTTCTTT. Translating gives CASRGGLGAFF.

The chain is built from TRBV6-5 and TRBJ1-2; possible D gene TRBD1, 5 bases. Germline loops: CDR1 MNHEY, CDR2 SVGAGI. V lost 5 bases and J lost 7, with 14 bases in between. The CDR3 has 13 residues. The CDR3 bases are TGTGCCAGCAGTATGCGGGACCGTAGTGGCTACACCTTC. This encodes CASSMRDRSGYTF.

V and J are TRBV5-1 and TRBJ1-6, with D possibly TRBD1 on 6 matching bases. The germline V gene encodes CDR1 SGHRS and CDR2 YFSETQ. The CDR3 is made up of 15 amino acids. V was clipped by 5 bases and J by 7 bases, with 16 bases between them. The CDR3 spells CASRGGPGGNSPLHF. The CDR3 DNA reads as TGCGCCAGCAGGGGTGGTCCGGGGGGCAATTCACCCCTCCACTTT.

J is TRBJ1-5 and V is TRBV10-1; 7 nucleotides align to TRBD1. The length of the CDR3 is 13 residues. V lost 3 bases, J lost 5 bases, and 1 base stayed unmatched. The germline V gene encodes CDR1 WNHNN and CDR2 SYGVQD (reference sequence). The DNA of the CDR3 is TGCGCCAGCAGTGATACAGGGGATCAGCCCCAGCATTTT. This encodes CASSDTGDQPQHF.

The chain has TRBV7-2 and TRBJ2-5; no firm D call. Trimming took 1 base from V and 2 from J, leaving 8 bases between them. The CDR3 sequence is 14 residues long. Germline lookup yields CDR1 SGHTA and CDR2 FQGNSA. The CDR3 sequence: CASSLDYQQETQYF. CDR3 in DNA: TGTGCCAGCAGCTTAGATTACCAGCAAGAGACCCAGTACTTC.

This clone was found a few times. V is TRBV5-8 and J is TRBJ1-6; maybe TRBD1 (5 bases). The CDR3 is made up of 13 amino acids. The V gene lost 2 bases and the J gene lost 10 bases, with 10 bases spanning the gap. CDR1 is SGHTS, CDR2 YDEGEE, per germline. The CDR3 here is CASSFGGNSPLHF. CDR3 DNA sequence: TGTGCCAGCAGCTTCGGGGGGAACTCACCCCTCCACTTT.

This CDR3 is CASSQGTGSYNEQFF. CDR3 sequence (DNA): TGTGCCAGCAGCCAGGGGACGGGCTCCTACAATGAGCAGTTCTTC. V usage is TRBV14 and J usage is TRBJ2-1, with D possibly called TRBD1 or TRBD2 (5 bases each). The germline V gene encodes CDR1 SGHDN and CDR2 FVKESK. The CDR3 sequence is 15 residues long. Trimming shortened V by 3 bases and J by 0 bases, and 9 bases separated the two germline ends.

The rearrangement joins TRBV5-1 to TRBJ2-7, with a tentative D call TRBD1 (6 bases). V was clipped by 3 bases and J by 6 bases, with 19 bases between them. This CDR3 has 15 amino acids. In germline, CDR1 is SGHRS, CDR2 YFSETQ. The CDR3 DNA reads as TGCGCCAGCAGCTCGCCGAATCAGGGGCATCTCGAGCAGTACTTC. Translating gives CASSSPNQGHLEQYF.